This TCR beta chain was captured in a study of T cells in Graves' hyperthyroidism and ophthalmopathy. About the research overall: Specimen type is peripheral blood, collected at initial diagnosis prior to any treatment.

The diagnoses drew upon clinical symptoms, serum thyroxine and TRAb, thyroid ultrasound and orbital computed tomography. Germline values: CDR1 SGDLS, CDR2 YYNGEE. The CDR3 contains 13 residues. V was trimmed by 3 bases and J by 1 base, leaving 8 bases between them. Template material for amplifying TCR beta CDR3 regions consisted of RNA transcripts. First-round RT-PCR with HTBI primers amplified the TCR CDR3 region. TCRdb re-called the multiplex PCR reads with MiXCR, one entry per CDR3 protein. The table shows some 270,000 distinct CDR3 sequences, with 13% occurring only once. Study outcomes and limitations: Ophthalmopathy, as predicted by the model, came a median about seven months after the prediction. A model built on 13 V-J features separated ophthalmopathy from stable hyperthyroidism.

In its sample, this clonotype was seen many times. Its target is not known. This clonotype originated in a woman in her twenties or thirties with Graves' hyperthyroidism that later progressed to Graves' ophthalmopathy. The sequencing sample was made of blood. The chain couples TRBV9 to TRBJ2-7, with D unclear. The CDR3 nucleotides read TGTGCCAGCAGCGCCGGTCCATCCTACGAGCAGTACTTC. It specifies CASSAGPSYEQYF.